This paragraph reports one TCR beta chain. The antigen is not known. These data belong to a study of cytomegalovirus exposure and HLA in healthy donors. Study-wide context: Drawn from HLA-typed donors, around 85 million unique TCRs were held in an early data release.

The PCR contained 60 Vbeta and 13 Jbeta primers. In the original analysis: In a later analysis, of around 85 million unique beta chains, about 11 million appeared in at least two donors. Measured with immunoSEQ multiplex PCR; TCRdb has only the in-frame clones, and not every one. That table is the source of V, J and clone size, and D and trimming were worked out from the DNA. The profile covers about 200,000 clones, with roughly 80% appearing a single time and 1.7% taken by the ten largest. Looked up from germline, CDR1 is SNHLY and CDR2 is FYNNEI. The CDR3 extends over 15 amino acids. Trimming took 6 bases from V and 2 from J; bases not matched to a gene: 3. Study results and caveats: Specificity of three CMV-associated chains for CMV antigens was verified in vitro. Previously analyzed data showed that most TCR beta V segments were productive at a frequency of about 90% or about 30%.

Sequenced: PBMCs. The V call is TRBV2, the J call TRBJ2-1; 11 positions agree with TRBD2. This sequence originates from a woman aged 18-29 years in good health and CMV-seronegative. The CDR3 DNA follows: TGTGCCAGCAGCCGACTAGCGGGAACCTACAATGAGCAGTTCTTC. This codes for CASSRLAGTYNEQFF. The full variable domain, rest sourced from reference TRBV2 and TRBJ2-1, is EPEVTQTPSHQVTQMGQEVILRCVPISNHLYFYWYRQILGQKVEFLVSFYNNEISEKSEIFDDQFSVERPDGSNFTLKIRSTKLEDSAMYFCASSRLAGTYNEQFFGPGTRLTVL.